The next 17 T cell receptor beta chains were all read from a single sample in a study of graft-versus-host responses after intestinal transplantation. Intraepithelial and lamina propria lymphocytes were isolated from graft specimens. Produced via immunoSEQ multiplex PCR; TCRdb's table is partial and in-frame only. The sample includes about 15,000 clones, about 67% of them seen just once. The sequenced sample was ileum tissue, obtained 14 days after transplant. These receptors originate from a human patient who received an intestinal transplant, so some T cells may come from the graft donor.

This rearrangement joins TRBV4-2 to TRBJ2-7; D remains ambiguous. The length of the CDR3 is 15 residues. CDR1 LGHNA and CDR2 YNFKEQ come from the germline V gene. Trimming shortened V by 0 bases and J by 4 bases, and 13 bases separated the two germline ends. DNA for the CDR3: TGTGCCAGCAGCCAAGATCTGGGTAGGGTATACGAGCAGTACTTC. Protein: CASSQDLGRVYEQYF.

This chain uses TRBV6-1 with TRBJ1-5; D gene uncertain. In germline, CDR1 is MNHNS, CDR2 SASEGT. The CDR3 consists of 12 residues. V was shortened by 3 bases and J by 4 bases, with 4 bases between the two germline ends. The CDR3 nucleotides are TGTGCCAGCAGTGAGTCTAATCAGCCCCAGCATTTT. Protein: CASSESNQPQHF.

The chain carries TRBV5-4 and TRBJ2-5; 7 nucleotides align to TRBD1. Germline loops: CDR1 SGHNT, CDR2 YYREEE (reference sequence). CDR3 length equals 15 residues. Here the CDR3 reads CAFNPQQGQQETQYF. The CDR3 DNA sequence: TGTGCTTTCAATCCCCAACAGGGGCAGCAAGAGACCCAGTACTTC.

In DNA, the CDR3 is TGCAGCGTCCAAGGGGCCTGGGGGGAGCAGTACTTC. Translation gives CSVQGAWGEQYF. The chain is built from TRBV29-1 and TRBJ2-5, with D tentatively TRBD2 (6 bases). Per the germline V gene, CDR1 is SQVTM and CDR2 is ANQGSEA. Trimming shortened V by 6 bases and J by 11 bases, and 19 bases separated the two germline ends. The CDR3 consists of 12 residues.

The chain couples TRBV27 to TRBJ2-7; 7 nucleotides match TRBD1. CDR1 is MNHEY and CDR2 is SMNVEV in the germline V gene (reference sequence). This CDR3 contains 15 residues. The J segment lost 5 bases and the V segment lost 4 bases, leaving 11 bases of the junction unmatched. The CDR3 region is CASSSEGQTGDEQYF. CDR3 bases: TGTGCCAGCAGTTCCGAGGGACAGACTGGAGACGAGCAGTACTTC.

V and J are TRBV5-1 and TRBJ1-1; D perhaps matches TRBD1 (5 bases). This CDR3 region has 14 residues. The V and J ends lost 3 bases and 5 bases respectively, with 14 bases between them. Germline CDR1 and CDR2: SGHRS and YFSETQ. The CDR3 sequence is CASSSDTSRTEAFF. In DNA, the CDR3 is TGCGCCAGCAGCTCGGACACCTCGCGGACTGAAGCTTTCTTT.

This clone has just a few counts. The V gene is TRBV5-5, the J gene TRBJ1-2; D is uncertain. Trimming cost V 6 bases and J 9 bases, with 24 bases left between them. The length of the CDR3 is 15 residues. Germline CDR1 is SGHKS and CDR2 is YYEKEE (reference sequence). DNA for the CDR3: TGTGCCAGCACAAATTGGGAGGCAGTCCCCACGAGCTACACCTTC. Its protein product is CASTNWEAVPTSYTF. Using reference TRBV5-5 and TRBJ1-2 for the parts outside the CDR3, the full variable domain is DAGVTQSPTHLIKTRGQQVTLRCSPISGHKSVSWYQQVLGQGPQFIFQYYEKEERGRGNFPDRFSARQFPNYSSELNVNALLLGDSALYLCASTNWEAVPTSYTFGSGTRLTVV.

V is TRBV2 and J is TRBJ1-6; D call uncertain. V shed 4 bases and J shed 0 bases, with 4 bases lying between them. This CDR3 is 14 amino acids long. Germline V lookup: CDR1 SNHLY, CDR2 FYNNEI. CDR3 protein: CASSASSYNSPLHF. The CDR3 DNA reads TGTGCCAGCAGTGCTAGCTCCTATAATTCACCCCTCCACTTT.

The gene calls are TRBV11-2 and TRBJ2-1; D may match TRBD1 or TRBD2 (5 bases each). V was clipped by 4 bases and J by 0 bases, with 10 bases between them. The CDR3 is 15 amino acids. Looked up from germline, CDR1 is SGHAT and CDR2 is FQNNGV. In nucleotides, the CDR3 is TGTGCCAGCAGCTCGGGACCAAGCTCCTACAATGAGCAGTTCTTC. It encodes CASSSGPSSYNEQFF.

V is TRBV7-9 and J is TRBJ2-2; 8 nucleotides agree with TRBD1. The CDR3 is made up of 14 amino acids. V lost 6 bases, J lost 4 bases, and 4 bases stayed unmatched. Germline V gene lookup returns CDR1 SEHNR and CDR2 FQNEAQ (reference sequence). CDR3 in DNA: TGTGCCAGCAGTTCGGGACAGGTCACCGGGGAGCTGTTTTTT. Residues: CASSSGQVTGELFF.

V gene TRBV19 combines with J gene TRBJ1-5; 11 bases map to TRBD1. The junction had 6 bases not matched to a gene; V was cut back by 7 bases and J by 7 bases. Germline CDR1 is LNHDA and CDR2 is SQIVND (reference sequence). CDR3 length: 14 residues. The CDR3 DNA reads as TGTGCCAGTACCTCCGGGACAGGGGGACAGCCCCAGCATTTT. It codes for CASTSGTGGQPQHF.

The chain has TRBV29-1 and TRBJ1-1, with D tentatively TRBD1 (5 bases). V was pared by 6 bases and J by 5 bases, with 28 bases between. The germline gives CDR1 SQVTM, CDR2 ANQGSEA. CDR3 length: 17 amino acids. CDR3 residues: CSVDPPGRGSLVTEAFF. DNA of the CDR3: TGCAGCGTCGATCCACCGGGACGGGGGTCTTTGGTGACTGAAGCTTTCTTT.

The rearrangement uses TRBV5-6 and TRBJ2-7; D is undetermined. V lost 0 bases, J lost 3 bases, and 10 bases lay in between. Germline lookup yields CDR1 SGHDT and CDR2 YYEEEE. The CDR3 totals 14 residues. The CDR3 region is CASSLGVNLYEQYF. DNA of the CDR3: TGTGCCAGCAGCTTGGGAGTCAACCTCTACGAGCAGTACTTC.

The chain carries TRBV18 and TRBJ2-3; possible D gene TRBD2, 6 bases. Trimming took off 3 bases at V and 1 base at J, with 17 bases between the two ends. CDR1 is KGHSH, CDR2 LQKENI, per germline. The CDR3 loop spans 17 amino acids. The CDR3 here is CASSPLPTGTGTDTQYF. The CDR3 nucleotides read TGTGCCAGCTCACCTCTGCCTACCGGGACTGGCACAGATACGCAGTATTTT.

The chain combines TRBV11-3 with TRBJ2-1; D remains ambiguous. V was cut by 1 base and J by 5 bases, with 3 bases left in between. This CDR3 is 12 amino acids long. Per germline, CDR1 SGHNT and CDR2 YENEEA. The CDR3 sequence: CASSLVDNEQFF. DNA for the CDR3: TGTGCCAGCAGCTTAGTAGACAATGAGCAGTTCTTC.

This CDR3 reads CASSRGPYEAFF. The CDR3 DNA is TGTGCCAGCAGCCGGGGACCATATGAAGCTTTCTTT. The chain has TRBV16 and TRBJ1-1; D may be TRBD1 (5 bases). This CDR3 is 12 amino acids long. V gave up 4 bases and J gave up 7 bases, with 10 bases separating them. CDR1 KGHSY and CDR2 FQNENV come from the germline V gene. The whole variable domain, remainder taken from reference TRBV16 and TRBJ1-1, is GEEVAQTPKHLVRGEGQKAKLYCAPIKGHSYVFWYQQVLKNEFKFLISFQNENVFDETGMPKERFSAKCLPNSPCSLEIQATKLEDSAVYFCASSRGPYEAFFGQGTRLTVV.

The chain carries TRBV5-1 and TRBJ1-1; TRBD1 is a possible D gene (5 bases). The CDR3 has 16 residues. The germline CDR1 and CDR2 sequences are SGHRS and YFSETQ. V gave up 1 base and J gave up 1 base, with 14 bases separating them. The CDR3 is CASSLSGARGNTEAFF. For the CDR3, the DNA is TGCGCCAGCAGCTTGTCTGGGGCACGAGGGAACACTGAAGCTTTCTTT.